Listed below are T cell receptor beta chains from one sample, sequenced in a study of blood T cell repertoires in COVID-19. Data came from immunoSEQ multiplex PCR; TCRdb stores just in-frame clones and leaves some out. The data show under 300,000 clones, about 88% seen once. Source material: PBMCs or T cells enriched from blood (not recorded which). Every receptor here comes from a woman between 45 and 65 years old who had recovered from COVID-19. Each CDR3 is given with its conserved first and last residue. Fields, in order: J gene, D gene, clone size, CDR3 length, V gene, CDR3 DNA, CDR3 protein. A D gene is named only where the DNA matches it firmly. Not every row has a clone size; where given, it reads once, few, many or a size class.

TRBJ2-1 TRBD1 - 18 TRBV7-9 TGTGCCAGCAGCCCGGGGACAGGCGCCCGGAGCTCCTACAATGAGCAGTTCTTC CASSPGTGARSSYNEQFF
TRBJ1-1 - - 15 TRBV6-2/TRBV6-3 TGTGCCAGCAGTTACCCCTCCCGGGGTAAAACTGAAGCTTTCTTT CASSYPSRGKTEAFF
TRBJ1-5 - - 13 TRBV28 TGTGCCAGCGGGTGGAGCGCGAATCAGCCCCAGCATTTT CASGWSANQPQHF
TRBJ2-7 TRBD1 - 15 TRBV28 TGTGCCAGCAGCCTCTACGGGACAGCAAACTACGAGCAGTACTTC CASSLYGTANYEQYF
TRBJ1-1 - once 12 TRBV3-1/TRBV3-2 TGTGCCAGCAGCCCCGGGTGGGGGGGAGCTTTCTTT CASSPGWGGAFF
TRBJ1-4 TRBD1 - 16 TRBV28 TGTGCCAGCAGTTTAGCACCGGGACAGGGGGGTGAAAAACTGTTTTTT CASSLAPGQGGEKLFF
TRBJ1-1 TRBD1 - 16 TRBV28 TGTGCCAGCAGACAAGACAGGGGGCCCCGTGACACTGAAGCTTTCTTT CASRQDRGPRDTEAFF
TRBJ2-3 - - 16 TRBV4-3 TGCGCCAGCAGCCAAGATCTCGGGGGGCCGACAGATACGCAGTATTTT CASSQDLGGPTDTQYF
TRBJ1-6 - once 15 TRBV28 TGTGCCAGCAGTCCGCAGGGCCCTGACAATTCACCCCTCCACTTT CASSPQGPDNSPLHF
TRBJ1-1 - - 14 TRBV5-6 TGTGCCAGCAGGAGACAGGAGACGAACACTGAAGCTTTCTTT CASRRQETNTEAFF
TRBJ2-3 TRBD2 - 16 TRBV7-2 TGTGCCAGCAGCTTGGGACTAGCGGGAGGGGCAGATACGCAGTATTTT CASSLGLAGGADTQYF
TRBJ2-1 TRBD2 once 15 TRBV7-3 TGTGCCAGCAGCCCTCAGCCGGGACTAGCGGGTGAGCAGTTCTTC CASSPQPGLAGEQFF
TRBJ1-4 - - 15 TRBV18 TGTGCCAGCTCACCAAGCCGGGGGTCACATGAAAAACTGTTTTTT CASSPSRGSHEKLFF
TRBJ2-7 - - 15 TRBV28 TGTGCCAGCAGTACCCCCACAGTCCGGTCCTACGAGCAGTACTTC CASSTPTVRSYEQYF
TRBJ2-5 TRBD2 - 14 TRBV2 TGTGCCAGCAGTGCCGGCGGGAGTCGGGAGACCCAGTACTTC CASSAGGSRETQYF
TRBJ1-4 - - 14 TRBV15 TGTGCCACCAGCCTGGCCCGTCTGGATGAAAAACTGTTTTTT CATSLARLDEKLFF
TRBJ2-7 TRBD2 - 15 TRBV29-1 TGCAGCGTAAATAGCGGACTAGCGGGAGGTTCCGAGCAGTACTTC CSVNSGLAGGSEQYF
TRBJ2-3 TRBD2 - 17 TRBV7-2 TGTGCCAGCAGCTTTATAGCGGGAGGGGCTAGCACAGATACGCAGTATTTT CASSFIAGGASTDTQYF
TRBJ1-5 TRBD1 - 15 TRBV18 TGTGCCAGCTCACGCGGCGCAGGGGGGAATCAGCCCCAGCATTTT CASSRGAGGNQPQHF
TRBJ2-2 TRBD2 - 14 TRBV29-1 TGCAGCGTTACTAGCGGGTTGAACACCGGGGAGCTGTTTTTT CSVTSGLNTGELFF
TRBJ2-7 TRBD2 - 14 TRBV5-8 TGTGCCAGCAGCTCCGGACTAGCGGTCTACGAGCAGTACTTC CASSSGLAVYEQYF
TRBJ1-5 TRBD1 - 14 TRBV5-5 TGTGCCAGCAGCTTGACAGGGGAAAATCAGCCCCAGCATTTT CASSLTGENQPQHF
TRBJ1-1 - - 15 TRBV3-1/TRBV3-2 TGTGCCAGCAGCCGGCGGACAGTAATGGCCACTGAAGCTTTCTTT CASSRRTVMATEAFF
TRBJ1-6 - - 15 TRBV28 TGTGCCAGCACTCGGCCACAGGGAGGGAGTTCACCCCTCCACTTT CASTRPQGGSSPLHF
TRBJ1-2 TRBD1 - 18 TRBV29-1 TGCAGCGTTGATTTGGTCCGGGGACAGGAGGAAGTTAACTATGGCTACACCTTC CSVDLVRGQEEVNYGYTF
TRBJ1-4 - - 14 TRBV2 TGTGCCAGCAGTGAAAAGGGGGTTCGGGAAAAACTGTTTTTT CASSEKGVREKLFF
TRBJ2-7 - - 18 TRBV28 TGTGCCAGCAGCCCTGACAGTGCGGTTTTTCTCCGGGCCTACGAGCAGTACTTC CASSPDSAVFLRAYEQYF
TRBJ1-5 TRBD1 once 15 TRBV6-2/TRBV6-3 TGTGCCAGCAGTACCCGGACAGGGGGCAATCAGCCCCAGCATTTT CASSTRTGGNQPQHF
TRBJ2-5 - - 15 TRBV7-3 TGTGCCAGCAGCCCGTCTCGATCACGGGTGGAGACCCAGTACTTC CASSPSRSRVETQYF
TRBJ2-4 TRBD2 - 13 TRBV2 TGTGCCAGCAGTGAAGCGCAATCAAGCGGGAACTACTTC CASSEAQSSGNYF
TRBJ1-6 - once 15 TRBV28 TGTGCCAGCAACCGGGGGAGCTCCTATAATTCACCCCTCCACTTT CASNRGSSYNSPLHF
TRBJ1-2 - - 12 TRBV29-1 TGCAGCGTTGAGGGCTACAGGGATGGCTACACCTTC CSVEGYRDGYTF
TRBJ2-2 TRBD2 - 18 TRBV10-2 TGCGCCAGCATGGATGAATCCCCTAGCGGCTTAACCACCGGGGAGCTGTTTTTT CASMDESPSGLTTGELFF
TRBJ1-3 TRBD1 - 14 TRBV27 TGTGCCAGCGGATCCGGGACAGGAGGAAACACCATATATTTT CASGSGTGGNTIYF